Listed here are 14 T cell receptor beta chains from one sample, sequenced in a study of vaccination and CD4 T cells after COVID-19. Sequenced with the Oncomine TCR Beta short-read assay was DNA taken from cultured CD4+ T cells. TCRdb re-called the PCR reads through MiXCR, storing one row per CDR3 protein. The data hold fewer than 4,000 distinct CDR3 sequences, with approximately 80% observed a single time. Documented treatment: roughly 10-day PBMC culture with coronavirus spike peptide pools or control peptides (ViraFEST assay). These receptors' targets are unknown. Sequencing used CD4+ T cells from blood, cultured in vitro. These TCRs come from a human donor who had recovered from COVID-19.

The chain combines TRBV7-3 with TRBJ2-2, with unresolved D. The germline V gene encodes CDR1 SGHTA and CDR2 FQGTGA. V shed 1 base and J shed 4 bases, with 4 bases lying between them. The CDR3 is 13 residues long. CDR3 region: CASSLSTTGELFF. As DNA, the CDR3 is TGTGCCAGCAGCTTAAGTACCACCGGGGAGCTGTTTTTT.

The chain combines TRBV20-1 with TRBJ1-5; TRBD1 agrees at 11 bases. With 3 bases clipped from V and 2 bases from J, the junction kept 9 bases outside the gene matches. The germline CDR1 and CDR2 sequences are DFQATT and SNEGSKA (reference sequence). This CDR3 spans 17 amino acids. This CDR3 reads CSASLGTGGAGNQPQHF. CDR3 DNA sequence: TGCAGTGCTAGCCTCGGGACAGGGGGTGCCGGCAATCAGCCCCAGCATTTT.

The chain combines TRBV7-6 with TRBJ1-2, with no clear D. Germline CDR1 SGHVS, CDR2 FNYEAQ. The CDR3 covers 12 residues. V lost 2 bases and J lost 11, with 12 bases in between. CDR3 residues: CASSLIQKYYTF. The CDR3 DNA follows: TGTGCCAGCAGCTTAATACAGAAGTATTACACCTTC.

V gene TRBV7-2 combines with J gene TRBJ2-7, with D perhaps matching TRBD1 (5 bases). The tail of the sequence fits TRBJ2-5 better, so the J call may be wrong. CDR3 length: 17 residues. From germline, CDR1 is SGHTA and CDR2 FQGNSA. CDR3 in amino acids: CASSPNLLRQHQETQYF. CDR3 coding DNA: TGTGCCAGCAGCCCCAACCTTCTGCGACAGCACCAAGAGACCCAGTACTTC.

CDR3 in amino acids: CASSATVSYGYTF. DNA of the CDR3: TGTGCCAGCAGCGCGACAGTGAGCTATGGCTACACCTTC. The gene calls are TRBV27 and TRBJ1-2, with D possibly matching TRBD1 (5 bases). In germline, CDR1 is MNHEY, CDR2 SMNVEV (reference sequence). Between the trimmed V and J ends, which lost 6 bases and 4 bases, there was a span of 12 bases. This CDR3 has 13 amino acids.

The chain recombines TRBV7-8 with TRBJ1-2; the D gene is possibly TRBD1 (6 bases). Germline lookup yields CDR1 SGHVS and CDR2 FQNEAQ. Trimming left V 2 bases short and J 2 bases short, with 24 bases between. CDR3 length: 19 amino acids. The CDR3 loop is CASSLLWSQGRGTNYGYTF. The CDR3 DNA reads as TGTGCCAGCAGCTTACTCTGGAGTCAGGGGCGGGGAACAAACTATGGCTACACCTTC.

The chain combines TRBV3-1 with TRBJ2-6; D gene uncertain. Deletions cut 6 bases from V and 0 bases from J, with 6 bases between. This CDR3 spans 14 amino acids. The germline V gene encodes CDR1 LGHDT and CDR2 YNNKEL (reference sequence). Here the CDR3 DNA reads TGTGCCAGCAGACAGAGCTCTGGGGCCAACGTCCTGACTTTC. This encodes CASRQSSGANVLTF. Full variable domain (remainder filled in from reference TRBV3-1 and TRBJ2-6): DTAVSQTPKYLVTQMGNDKSIKCEQNLGHDTMYWYKQDSKKFLKIMFSYNNKELIINETVPNRFSPKSPDKAHLNLHINSLELGDSAVYFCASRQSSGANVLTFGAGSRLTVL.

V usage is TRBV20-1 and J usage is TRBJ1-2, with D perhaps matching TRBD1 (5 bases). Trimming took off 0 bases at V and 5 bases at J, with 13 bases between the two ends. This CDR3 comprises 14 residues. The germline V gene encodes CDR1 DFQATT and CDR2 SNEGSKA (reference sequence). The CDR3: CSARDLRGRYGYTF. CDR3 sequence (DNA): TGCAGTGCTAGAGATTTGCGGGGACGGTATGGCTACACCTTC.

For the CDR3, the DNA is TGCAGTGCTAGAGCTGCTGGGTCCCCTGAAGCTTTCTTT. This translates into CSARAAGSPEAFF. V is TRBV20-1 and J is TRBJ1-1; D is unclear. CDR3 length equals 13 residues. Trimming cost V 1 base and J 6 bases, with 12 bases left between them. Germline values: CDR1 DFQATT, CDR2 SNEGSKA (reference sequence).

The rearrangement uses TRBV28 and TRBJ2-3; 9 bases agree with TRBD2. The CDR3 covers 14 residues. Per the germline V gene, CDR1 is MDHEN and CDR2 is SYDVKM. Trimming took 10 bases from V and 0 from J; bases not matched to a gene: 5. The CDR3 DNA sequence: TGTGCCACGAGACTAGCGGAGAGCACAGATACGCAGTATTTT. Translation: CATRLAESTDTQYF.

This clonotype has just one count. V usage is TRBV20-1 and J usage is TRBJ1-4; the D is unclear. V lost 7 bases to trimming and J lost 7 bases, with 10 bases between them. The CDR3 contains 11 residues. Germline CDR1 and CDR2: DFQATT and SNEGSKA (reference sequence). The CDR3 DNA sequence: TGCAGTGTGTCAGCGCGTGAAAAACTGTTTTTT. Translation: CSVSAREKLFF.

The chain employs TRBV7-6 and TRBJ1-5; 10 nucleotides match TRBD1. V gave up 2 bases and J gave up 4 bases; unmatched junction bases: 5. The CDR3 contains 16 residues. The V gene's germline CDR1 is SGHVS and CDR2 FNYEAQ. The CDR3 is CASSLSPGQGNQPQHF. DNA of the CDR3: TGTGCCAGCAGCTTATCTCCGGGACAGGGGAATCAGCCCCAGCATTTT.

This clonotype was recorded only once. The V and J genes are TRBV27 and TRBJ1-5, with D tentatively TRBD1 (6 bases). This CDR3 spans 11 amino acids. V was shortened by 10 bases and J by 5 bases, with 9 bases between the two germline ends. Germline V lookup: CDR1 MNHEY, CDR2 SMNVEV (reference sequence). Written as DNA, the CDR3 is TGTGCCACCCCAGGGGATCAGCCCCAGCATTTT. This encodes CATPGDQPQHF.

The chain recombines TRBV12-3 or TRBV12-4 with TRBJ1-5; D gene uncertain. The V end was cut by 2 bases, the J end by 5 bases, with 7 bases between. This CDR3 contains 13 residues. The CDR3 protein is CASSLYPDQPQHF. CDR3 coding DNA: TGTGCCAGCAGTTTATACCCCGATCAGCCCCAGCATTTT.